This TCR beta chain was obtained from a study of blood T cells in healthy people across ages. Study results and caveats: Across samples, TCR beta diversity tracked strongly with naive T cell percentage.

This clonotype was seen more than once but under ten times. Its antigen remains unidentified. The study recruited healthy Caucasian donors from Russia who were aged about 6 to 95. A second about 6 to 12 cycle PCR used barcoded and J-beta primers. Researchers report that a template-switch adaptor with 12 random nucleotides tagged each cDNA molecule. Every sample produced at least 2.5 million CDR3-containing paired-end reads. One entry per CDR3 protein results from TCRdb running MiXCR on the 5' RACE reads. Of hundreds of thousands of distinct CDR3 sequences in the sample, 52% are singletons; the top ten hold less than 15%. This CDR3 is built from 15 residues. The V end lost 3 bases, the J end lost 0 bases, and 10 bases lay between the germline ends.

The sequencing sample was made of blood. The J gene is TRBJ2-3, the V gene TRBV12-3 or TRBV12-4; tentatively, D is TRBD1 (6 bases). This TCR derives from a woman of 80 years or more in good health. The CDR3 nucleotides read TGTGCCAGCAGTTTTTCACAGGGAAGCACAGATACGCAGTATTTT. Its protein product is CASSFSQGSTDTQYF.